This T cell receptor beta chain is drawn from a study of T-cell memory formation after mild COVID-19. Study overall: In these data, TCR clusters were largely donor specific. Broader study findings: Within pre-infection memory, some responding clones were found, suggesting cross-reactive memory joined. Contracting CD4+ clones sat mainly in CM and EM; CD8+ in EMRA.

TCRdb re-analysed the 5' RACE reads in MiXCR, keeping a single row per CDR3 protein. The table includes around 450,000 distinct CDR3 sequences, about 20% detected once. The CDR3 runs to 15 residues. Trimming stripped 6 bases from V and 5 bases from J, with 17 bases between. This clonotype was counted between two and nine times. Its antigen is not identified. The chain couples TRBV12-3 or TRBV12-4 to TRBJ2-1; tentatively, D is TRBD2 (6 bases). This TCR came from an adult woman who had mild COVID-19 (a few samples of this study predate the infection). Cell type and time point are not known. Sequenced input: PBMCs or a T cell subset sorted from them (not recorded which). DNA of the CDR3: TGTGCCAGCAGGATGGAGGGTCCCACCCACAATGAGCAGTTCTTC. Translated, it gives CASRMEGPTHNEQFF.